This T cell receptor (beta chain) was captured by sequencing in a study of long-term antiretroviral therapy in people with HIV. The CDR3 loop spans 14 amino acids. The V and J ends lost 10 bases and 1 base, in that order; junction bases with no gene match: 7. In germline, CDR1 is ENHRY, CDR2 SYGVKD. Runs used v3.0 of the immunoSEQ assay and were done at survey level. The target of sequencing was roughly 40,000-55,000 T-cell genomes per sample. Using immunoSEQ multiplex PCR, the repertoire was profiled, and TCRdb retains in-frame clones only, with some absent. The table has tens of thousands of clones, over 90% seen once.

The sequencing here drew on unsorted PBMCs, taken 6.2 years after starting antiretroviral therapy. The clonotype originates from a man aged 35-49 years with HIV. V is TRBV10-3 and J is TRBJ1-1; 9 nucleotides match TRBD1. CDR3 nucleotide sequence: TGTGCCACCGCGCCACAGGGGGCGAACACTGAAGCTTTCTTT. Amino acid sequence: CATAPQGANTEAFF.